A selection of T cell receptor beta chains follows, all from one sample in a study of T cell repertoires in cytomegalovirus infection. TCRdb analysed the reads with MiXCR anew, one entry per CDR3 protein. This sample has some 300,000 distinct CDR3 sequences, with about a sixth found just once. The source material was PBMCs. These TCRs come from a human donor in good health (CMV status not recorded). Some clones in this sample may be carry-over from other donors' samples. The CDR3 runs from the conserved cysteine through the conserved F or W. A D gene is named only where the DNA matches it firmly. The listing skips clone size in some rows; elsewhere it reads once, few, many or a size class.

J gene: TRBJ2-1; clone size: NA; V gene: TRBV20-1; D gene: NA; CDR3 DNA: TGCAGTGCTAGAGATAACTCAAACAATGAGCAGTTCTTC; CDR3 protein: CSARDNSNNEQFF
J gene: TRBJ2-7; clone size: NA; V gene: TRBV18; D gene: NA; CDR3 DNA: TGTGCCAGCTCACCAAGCCGTGGATCCTACGAGCAGTACTTC; CDR3 protein: CASSPSRGSYEQYF
J gene: TRBJ2-7; clone size: few; V gene: TRBV6-1; D gene: TRBD1; CDR3 DNA: TGTGCCAGCCTCACAGGGGCCATTACCGACTACGAGCAGTACTTC; CDR3 protein: CASLTGAITDYEQYF
J gene: TRBJ1-2; clone size: few; V gene: TRBV10-3; D gene: TRBD1; CDR3 DNA: TGTGCCGCCTCTCAGACAGGGAGTAACTATGGCTACACCTTC; CDR3 protein: CAASQTGSNYGYTF
J gene: TRBJ2-5; clone size: few; V gene: TRBV6-5; D gene: TRBD2; CDR3 DNA: TGTGCCAGCAGTTACGTGCTAGCGGGGGAGACCCAGTACTTC; CDR3 protein: CASSYVLAGETQYF
J gene: TRBJ2-5; clone size: many; V gene: TRBV6-5; D gene: NA; CDR3 DNA: TGTGCCAGCAGTTACTCGGCAGGCCAAGAGACCCAGTACTTC; CDR3 protein: CASSYSAGQETQYF
J gene: TRBJ2-2; clone size: few; V gene: TRBV6-2/TRBV6-3; D gene: NA; CDR3 DNA: TGTGCCAGCAGTCCCAGAATAAGGGACCCCGGGGAGCTGTTTTTT; CDR3 protein: CASSPRIRDPGELFF
J gene: TRBJ2-7; clone size: NA; V gene: TRBV15; D gene: NA; CDR3 DNA: TGTGCCACCAGCAGAGATCGGGGCTCTGTCTCCTACGAGCAGTACTTC; CDR3 protein: CATSRDRGSVSYEQYF
J gene: TRBJ1-1; clone size: NA; V gene: TRBV10-3; D gene: TRBD1; CDR3 DNA: TGTGCCATCAGCAGCCACGGACAGGGGACTGAAGCTTTCTTT; CDR3 protein: CAISSHGQGTEAFF
J gene: TRBJ1-1; clone size: NA; V gene: TRBV2; D gene: NA; CDR3 DNA: TGTGCCAGCAGTGTGACTCGGGGAAACACTGAAGCTTTCTTT; CDR3 protein: CASSVTRGNTEAFF
J gene: TRBJ2-3; clone size: NA; V gene: TRBV7-9; D gene: TRBD1; CDR3 DNA: TGTGCCAGCAGCGACAGGGGGTACCGCGTAAATACGCAGTATTTT; CDR3 protein: CASSDRGYRVNTQYF
J gene: TRBJ2-7; clone size: few; V gene: TRBV20-1; D gene: TRBD2; CDR3 DNA: TGCAGTGCTTCCTCGGAAACTAGCGGGGGGGCCAGGTACGAGCAGTACTTC; CDR3 protein: CSASSETSGGARYEQYF
J gene: TRBJ2-7; clone size: NA; V gene: TRBV25-1; D gene: NA; CDR3 DNA: TGTGCCAGCAGGGATAGGAACTACGAGCAGTACTTC; CDR3 protein: CASRDRNYEQYF
J gene: TRBJ2-7; clone size: NA; V gene: TRBV28; D gene: NA; CDR3 DNA: TGTGCCAGCAGTTTATTTCGGGGGCCCTACGAGCAGTACTTC; CDR3 protein: CASSLFRGPYEQYF
J gene: TRBJ2-7; clone size: many; V gene: TRBV12-3/TRBV12-4; D gene: NA; CDR3 DNA: TGTGCCAGCACCCTACAGGGTACCTACGAGCAGTACTTC; CDR3 protein: CASTLQGTYEQYF
J gene: TRBJ2-7; clone size: many; V gene: TRBV28; D gene: TRBD1; CDR3 DNA: TGTGCCAGCACATTGACAGGGGGGAACGAGCAGTACTTC; CDR3 protein: CASTLTGGNEQYF
J gene: TRBJ1-4; clone size: NA; V gene: TRBV18; D gene: NA; CDR3 DNA: TGTGCCAGCTCACCACAGGGGGACGAAAAACTGTTTTTT; CDR3 protein: CASSPQGDEKLFF
J gene: TRBJ2-5; clone size: many; V gene: TRBV6-1; D gene: NA; CDR3 DNA: TGTGCCAGCAGTGAATTCGCTCCATCTGCAGGATACCAAGAGACCCAGTACTTC; CDR3 protein: CASSEFAPSAGYQETQYF
J gene: TRBJ1-6; clone size: few; V gene: TRBV7-2; D gene: NA; CDR3 DNA: TGTGCCAGCAGCTTAGATGGGTCCTATAATTCACCCCTCCACTTT; CDR3 protein: CASSLDGSYNSPLHF
J gene: TRBJ2-2; clone size: NA; V gene: TRBV6-1; D gene: TRBD1; CDR3 DNA: TGTGCCAGCAGTGAAGACGACAGGGATCCCGGGGAGCTGTTTTTT; CDR3 protein: CASSEDDRDPGELFF
J gene: TRBJ1-6; clone size: NA; V gene: TRBV28; D gene: NA; CDR3 DNA: TGTGCCAGCAGTTTTTTGTCCGTCAGCCCTAATTCACCCCTCCACTTT; CDR3 protein: CASSFLSVSPNSPLHF
J gene: TRBJ1-2; clone size: few; V gene: TRBV12-3/TRBV12-4; D gene: NA; CDR3 DNA: TGTGCCAGCAGTTTAGTGGGCAGAATGGATGGCTACACCTTC; CDR3 protein: CASSLVGRMDGYTF
J gene: TRBJ1-1; clone size: many; V gene: TRBV6-5; D gene: NA; CDR3 DNA: TGTGCCAGCAGTTACTCGCAGGGAAGGCAAGAAGCTTTCTTT; CDR3 protein: CASSYSQGRQEAFF
J gene: TRBJ2-5; clone size: few; V gene: TRBV18; D gene: TRBD1; CDR3 DNA: TGTGCCAGCTCACCACCGGCCAGGGGGTCGGAGACCCAGTACTTC; CDR3 protein: CASSPPARGSETQYF
J gene: TRBJ2-3; clone size: NA; V gene: TRBV4-1; D gene: TRBD1; CDR3 DNA: TGCGCCAGCAGCCGTAACCAAATTTCCACCCGGGACAGGGGAATAGATACGCAGTATTTT; CDR3 protein: CASSRNQISTRDRGIDTQYF
J gene: TRBJ2-1; clone size: many; V gene: TRBV7-8; D gene: NA; CDR3 DNA: TGTGCCAGCAGCTTAGGGACAGACACCTACAATGAGCAGTTCTTC; CDR3 protein: CASSLGTDTYNEQFF
J gene: TRBJ1-2; clone size: once; V gene: TRBV5-1; D gene: NA; CDR3 DNA: TGCGCCAGCAGCTCCCTCAATGGGGGCGTCTATGGCTACACCTTC; CDR3 protein: CASSSLNGGVYGYTF
J gene: TRBJ2-7; clone size: many; V gene: TRBV6-1; D gene: TRBD1; CDR3 DNA: TGTGCCAGCAGGCGGACAGGGAGCGAGCAGTACTTC; CDR3 protein: CASRRTGSEQYF
J gene: TRBJ2-3; clone size: many; V gene: TRBV12-3/TRBV12-4; D gene: NA; CDR3 DNA: TGTGCCAGCAGCCCTCCTAACTTGTGGAGCACAGATACGCAGTATTTT; CDR3 protein: CASSPPNLWSTDTQYF
J gene: TRBJ1-1; clone size: many; V gene: TRBV12-3/TRBV12-4; D gene: NA; CDR3 DNA: TGTGCCAGCAGTTCGCAGGGTTTCCCTGAAGCTTTCTTT; CDR3 protein: CASSSQGFPEAFF
J gene: TRBJ2-7; clone size: many; V gene: TRBV7-2; D gene: TRBD1; CDR3 DNA: TGTGCCAGCAGCTGGGACAGGGGGCCCTACGAGCAGTACTTC; CDR3 protein: CASSWDRGPYEQYF
J gene: TRBJ2-4; clone size: few; V gene: TRBV7-9; D gene: NA; CDR3 DNA: TGTGCCAGCAGCTTAGTCTCCAGAGCCAAAAACATTCAGTACTTC; CDR3 protein: CASSLVSRAKNIQYF
J gene: TRBJ1-2; clone size: NA; V gene: TRBV6-2/TRBV6-3; D gene: NA; CDR3 DNA: TGTGCCAGCAGCCTAGTCCGGATATATGGCTACACCTTC; CDR3 protein: CASSLVRIYGYTF
J gene: TRBJ1-1; clone size: few; V gene: TRBV20-1; D gene: NA; CDR3 DNA: TGCAGTGCTCCCCACAGGGTGAACACTGAAGCTTTCTTT; CDR3 protein: CSAPHRVNTEAFF
J gene: TRBJ1-2; clone size: NA; V gene: TRBV20-1; D gene: NA; CDR3 DNA: TGCAGTGCTAGGGGGGGCGCGGCCGGAACAAGTGGCTATGGCTACACCTTC; CDR3 protein: CSARGGAAGTSGYGYTF
J gene: TRBJ2-1; clone size: NA; V gene: TRBV3-1; D gene: TRBD2; CDR3 DNA: TGTGCCAGCAGCCAAGGGGGGGGGGTTGTCTACAATGAGCAGTTCTTC; CDR3 protein: CASSQGGGVVYNEQFF
J gene: TRBJ1-2; clone size: few; V gene: TRBV7-2; D gene: NA; CDR3 DNA: TGTGCCAGCAGCTTAGATGGAGGGAACTATGGCTACACCTTC; CDR3 protein: CASSLDGGNYGYTF
J gene: TRBJ1-2; clone size: many; V gene: TRBV12-3/TRBV12-4; D gene: NA; CDR3 DNA: TGTGCCAGCAGTGGGTCAGGGTATGGCTACACCTTC; CDR3 protein: CASSGSGYGYTF
J gene: TRBJ1-2; clone size: NA; V gene: TRBV20-1; D gene: NA; CDR3 DNA: TGCAGTGCTAGAGATCTTCGGGGGGGGCACGGCTACACCTTC; CDR3 protein: CSARDLRGGHGYTF
J gene: TRBJ1-5; clone size: few; V gene: TRBV20-1; D gene: TRBD1; CDR3 DNA: TGCAGTGCTAGAGGCCGGGACAGGGATCGACCGAGCAATCAGCCCCAGCATTTT; CDR3 protein: CSARGRDRDRPSNQPQHF
J gene: TRBJ1-6; clone size: once; V gene: TRBV10-3; D gene: TRBD1; CDR3 DNA: TGTGCCATCAGTGATCACCGTGGTGGGACAGGGGATTCACCCCTCCACTTT; CDR3 protein: CAISDHRGGTGDSPLHF
J gene: TRBJ1-2; clone size: NA; V gene: TRBV4-2; D gene: NA; CDR3 DNA: TGTGCCAGCAGCCAAGGGGAGGGGTGGTCTGGCTACACCTTC; CDR3 protein: CASSQGEGWSGYTF
J gene: TRBJ2-7; clone size: NA; V gene: TRBV6-6; D gene: TRBD1; CDR3 DNA: TGTGCCAGCAGTTACCGGACGGACAGGGTGGCCTACGAGCAGTACTTC; CDR3 protein: CASSYRTDRVAYEQYF
J gene: TRBJ1-6; clone size: many; V gene: TRBV7-6; D gene: NA; CDR3 DNA: TGTGCCAGCAGCGAGGGGGGATTTTCACCCCTCCACTTT; CDR3 protein: CASSEGGFSPLHF
J gene: TRBJ1-4; clone size: NA; V gene: TRBV28; D gene: TRBD1; CDR3 DNA: TGTGCCAGCAGTTGGCCAGGGGGGGGCCTTGCAACTAATGAAAAACTGTTTTTT; CDR3 protein: CASSWPGGGLATNEKLFF
J gene: TRBJ1-3; clone size: many; V gene: TRBV11-1; D gene: NA; CDR3 DNA: TGTGCCAGCAGCCCTCGTCGGGGGCCAATCTCTGGAAACACCATATATTTT; CDR3 protein: CASSPRRGPISGNTIYF
J gene: TRBJ2-3; clone size: many; V gene: TRBV6-1; D gene: NA; CDR3 DNA: TGTGCCAGCAGTGAATATTATGCCATCACAGATACGCAGTATTTT; CDR3 protein: CASSEYYAITDTQYF
J gene: TRBJ1-5; clone size: NA; V gene: TRBV2; D gene: TRBD1; CDR3 DNA: TGTGCCAGCACCCAGACAGGGAGAGCTAATCAGCCCCAGCATTTT; CDR3 protein: CASTQTGRANQPQHF
J gene: TRBJ2-5; clone size: many; V gene: TRBV7-2; D gene: NA; CDR3 DNA: TGTGCCAGCAGCTTAGACCGGGGTATGGAGACCCAGTACTTC; CDR3 protein: CASSLDRGMETQYF
J gene: TRBJ1-5; clone size: NA; V gene: TRBV4-2; D gene: TRBD1; CDR3 DNA: TGTGCCAGCAGCCAGGAAGGGACAGGGAGAGAGCCCCAGCATTTT; CDR3 protein: CASSQEGTGREPQHF
J gene: TRBJ1-1; clone size: NA; V gene: TRBV20-1; D gene: TRBD1; CDR3 DNA: TGCAGTGGAACACAGAACAGGGGGCTAAGCACTGAAGCTTTCTTT; CDR3 protein: CSGTQNRGLSTEAFF
J gene: TRBJ2-7; clone size: many; V gene: TRBV4-3; D gene: NA; CDR3 DNA: TGCGCCAGCAGCCAAGACGACGGGACCTACGAGCAGTACTTC; CDR3 protein: CASSQDDGTYEQYF
J gene: TRBJ1-2; clone size: few; V gene: TRBV7-6; D gene: NA; CDR3 DNA: TGTGCCAGCAGCTTAGGGGCCCCCGCCTCCTCGGGAGGCTACACCTTC; CDR3 protein: CASSLGAPASSGGYTF
J gene: TRBJ1-2; clone size: NA; V gene: TRBV3-1; D gene: NA; CDR3 DNA: TGTGCCAGCAGCCAAGGGGGGACCGATAACAACTATGGCTACACCTTC; CDR3 protein: CASSQGGTDNNYGYTF